The following is a TCR beta chain sequence with its context. Assay used: immunoSEQ multiplex PCR; TCRdb lists only in-frame clones, some missing. This sample has 60,000 or so clones; 90% occur once, and the top ten carry about 2%. This record belongs to a study of T cell changes during pregnancy in multiple sclerosis. V shed 5 bases and J 5 bases; nucleotides not matched to a gene: 7. CDR1 is SEHNR and CDR2 is FQNEAQ in the germline V gene (reference sequence). This CDR3 has 14 residues. This chain connects TRBV7-9 to TRBJ2-3; TRBD1 matches 7 bases. The clonotype originates from a female donor in good health, enrolled as a control in a pregnancy study. The material sequenced was peripheral blood, taken in the second trimester of pregnancy. The CDR3 DNA is TGTGCCAGCAGCAGACAGGGATTTTTAGATACGCAGTATTTT. Translation: CASSRQGFLDTQYF. Full variable domain (missing parts from reference TRBV7-9 and TRBJ2-3): DTGVSQNPRHKITKRGQNVTFRCDPISEHNRLYWYRQTLGQGPEFLTYFQNEAQLEKSRLLSDRFSAERPKGSFSTLEIQRTEQGDSAMYLCASSRQGFLDTQYFGPGTRLTVL.